This T cell receptor beta chain was profiled in a study of blood T cell repertoires in COVID-19. On the study more broadly: Sites in the United States, Italy and Spain provided acute and convalescent COVID-19 samples. PBMCs, B-cell-depleted T cells, or T cells were the source of the cDNA or gDNA that made up the material.

The CDR3 is 14 residues long. Deletions cut 2 bases from V and 0 bases from J, with 7 bases between. CDR1 KGHSH and CDR2 LQKENI come from the germline V gene. Per the original data handling: Nucleated cell counts were estimated from reference gene primer amplification. Profiled with immunoSEQ multiplex PCR; TCRdb holds only in-frame clones, not every one. V and J calls and clone size are copied from that table; D and trimming were computed from the DNA. The data contain roughly 180,000 clones, around 82% of them singletons. The sequencing input was PBMCs or T cells enriched from blood (not recorded which). This sequence joins TRBV18 and TRBJ1-1; D unclear. The sequence was obtained from a man in his 60s who had recovered from COVID-19. The CDR3 protein is CASSPSLMNTEAFF. The DNA for the CDR3 is TGTGCCAGCTCACCAAGCCTTATGAACACTGAAGCTTTCTTT.